This T cell receptor beta chain was recovered during a study of patients and donors after allogeneic stem cell transplantation. TCRdb analysed the RT-PCR reads with MiXCR anew, one entry per CDR3 protein. This table holds some 880,000 distinct CDR3 sequences, 18% found once. This clonotype was counted between two and nine times. This TCR was sampled from a human donor who was either an allogeneic HSCT recipient or a stem cell or donor lymphocyte infusion donor (not recorded which). It is not recorded whose cells these are; they may come from a transplant donor. The sequencing input was blood, either unsorted or a sorted T cell fraction (not recorded which).

Here the CDR3 reads CASSLALQIPEAFF. The CDR3 nucleotides are TGTGCCAGCAGCTTAGCGCTACAGATCCCTGAAGCTTTCTTT. The chain carries TRBV7-8 and TRBJ1-1; D not certain. There are 14 residues in the CDR3. Trimming stripped 0 bases from V and 6 bases from J, with 11 bases between. Germline assignment: CDR1 SGHVS and CDR2 FQNEAQ.